Below are 11 T cell receptor beta chains sequenced from a single sample in a study of blood T cells in healthy people across ages (dated by TCRdb to the mid-2010s). The library was obtained by 5' RACE. TCRdb lists the instrument as Illumina HiSeq 2500. A second PCR of about 6 to 11 cycles was run with a J-beta primer mix and a sample-barcoded 5' primer. TCRdb reprocessed the public reads (quality trimming at Q25 with fastp, clone calling with MiXCR) and kept in-frame beta chains. CDR3 protein duplicates are merged, each entry listing the most common genes and DNA. This sample lists around 1.5 million distinct CDR3 sequences; roughly 59% were detected once. The ten largest make up 6.5% to 8.5% of the sample. Source material: blood. Receptors were obtained from a man younger than 35 in good health.

The rearrangement uses TRBV20-1 and TRBJ2-7; maybe TRBD2 (5 bases). V dropped 6 bases and J dropped 2 bases, with 17 bases sitting between them. The length of the CDR3 is 14 residues. The germline gives CDR1 DFQATT, CDR2 SNEGSKA (reference sequence). CDR3 loop: CSATGIELAYEQYF. The DNA for the CDR3 is TGCAGTGCCACCGGGATTGAGTTGGCCTACGAGCAGTACTTC.

This clonotype was seen a few times. V is TRBV20-1 and J is TRBJ1-5, with D maybe TRBD1 (6 bases). Between the trimmed V and J ends, which lost 3 bases and 9 bases, there was a span of 18 bases. The CDR3 has 14 amino acids. Germline-derived CDR1 and CDR2 are DFQATT and SNEGSKA (reference sequence). CDR3 nucleotide sequence: TGCAGTGCTAGGGAAACAGGGTCCGTGGGGCCCCAGCATTTT. Amino acid sequence: CSARETGSVGPQHF.

This clonotype has a handful of counts. The chain uses TRBV10-2 and TRBJ1-1; D gene uncertain. V lost 0 bases to trimming and J lost 8 bases, with 7 bases between them. CDR3 length: 12 residues. Germline CDR1 and CDR2: WSHSY and SAAADI. CDR3 sequence: CASSESWSEAFF. The CDR3 DNA reads TGCGCCAGCAGTGAGTCGTGGTCAGAAGCTTTCTTT.

This clonotype was counted once. V gene TRBV2 combines with J gene TRBJ2-5, with 9 bases fitting TRBD2. Germline V gene data show CDR1 as SNHLY and CDR2 as FYNNEI. The CDR3 has 16 amino acids. J lost 0 bases, V lost 6 bases, and 8 bases had no gene match. The CDR3 sequence is CASRLSGSAHQETQYF. CDR3 coding DNA: TGTGCCAGCAGACTTAGCGGGAGCGCCCACCAAGAGACCCAGTACTTC. Filled out from reference TRBV2 and TRBJ2-5, the complete variable domain reads EPEVTQTPSHQVTQMGQEVILRCVPISNHLYFYWYRQILGQKVEFLVSFYNNEISEKSEIFDDQFSVERPDGSNFTLKIRSTKLEDSAMYFCASRLSGSAHQETQYFGPGTRLLVL.

The chain carries TRBV27 and TRBJ1-2; D possibly corresponds to TRBD1 (5 bases). The CDR3 is 14 residues long. V lost 1 base and J lost 7, with 13 bases in between. CDR1 and CDR2 from the germline V gene are MNHEY and SMNVEV (reference sequence). As DNA, the CDR3 is TGTGCCAGCAGTTTATGGGGGAAGGACTGTGGCTACACCTTC. Encoded protein: CASSLWGKDCGYTF.

The chain recombines TRBV3-1 with TRBJ2-7; 11 nucleotides align to TRBD2. The CDR3 spans 16 residues. The V and J ends lost 5 bases and 6 bases, in that order; junction bases with no gene match: 12. From germline, CDR1 is LGHDT and CDR2 YNNKEL (reference sequence). CDR3 protein: CASSKGLGLAGCEQYF. In DNA, the CDR3 is TGTGCCAGCAGCAAAGGGTTAGGACTAGCGGGCTGCGAGCAGTACTTC.

The rearrangement joins TRBV29-1 to TRBJ2-5; 8 bases align to TRBD1. Germline V gives CDR1 SQVTM, CDR2 ANQGSEA. V shed 7 bases, J shed 11 bases, and the junction held 15 bases outside the gene matches. CDR3 length: 13 amino acids. This chain's CDR3 is CSATGVTHNEQYF. In nucleotides, the CDR3 is TGCAGCGCGACAGGGGTCACCCACAATGAGCAGTACTTC.

The rearrangement links TRBV6-2 or TRBV6-3 to TRBJ2-5, with TRBD1 matching 9 bases. CDR3 length equals 15 residues. The germline V gene encodes CDR1 MNHEY and CDR2 SVGEGT. Trimming removed 2 bases from V and 11 bases from J; junction bases left unmatched: 12. The CDR3 loop reads CASSYRDREVGEQYF. The CDR3 DNA follows: TGTGCCAGCAGTTACCGGGACAGGGAAGTTGGGGAGCAGTACTTC.

V usage is TRBV25-1 and J usage is TRBJ2-1; TRBD1 might be the D (6 bases). From germline, CDR1 is MGHDK and CDR2 SYGVNS. CDR3 length: 15 residues. V was trimmed by 3 bases and J by 6 bases, leaving 15 bases between them. CDR3: CASSESLHRVNEQFF. CDR3 nucleotide sequence: TGTGCCAGCAGTGAGAGTCTCCACAGGGTCAATGAGCAGTTCTTC.

The chain couples TRBV29-1 to TRBJ2-5; no firm D call. V was trimmed by 7 bases and J by 2 bases, leaving 8 bases between them. The CDR3 is made up of 11 amino acids. The germline V gene encodes CDR1 SQVTM and CDR2 ANQGSEA. CDR3 loop: CSGLNQETQYF. CDR3 bases: TGCAGCGGTCTGAATCAAGAGACCCAGTACTTC.

The V call is TRBV4-2, the J call TRBJ2-2, with TRBD1 matching 7 bases. With V trimmed by 0 bases and J by 4 bases, 2 bases remained unmatched. Germline V gives CDR1 LGHNA, CDR2 YNFKEQ. The CDR3 covers 15 residues. CDR3: CASSQETGSTGELFF. The CDR3 coding sequence is TGTGCCAGCAGCCAAGAGACAGGGTCCACCGGGGAGCTGTTTTTT.